The TCR beta chain described here comes from a study of blood T cell repertoires in COVID-19. CDR1 MNHNY and CDR2 SVGAGI come from the germline V gene (reference sequence). The V segment lost 5 bases and the J segment 5 bases; nucleotides outside the gene matches: 5. The CDR3 sequence is 14 residues long. Per the original data handling: By means of reference gene primer amplification, nucleated cell counts were estimated. Sequenced by immunoSEQ multiplex PCR; TCRdb stores in-frame clones only, minus some. V and J calls and clone size come straight from that table; D and trimming were deduced from the DNA. The repertoire has hundreds of thousands of clones, roughly nine tenths of them found once; the top ten carry over 0.95%.

The gene calls are TRBV6-6 and TRBJ2-1; 8 positions match TRBD2. Sequenced: PBMCs or T cells enriched from blood (not recorded which). The TCR comes from a man aged 18 to 35 who had recovered from COVID-19. As DNA, the CDR3 is TGTGCCAGCAGTCCCGGACTAGCTAACAATGAGCAGTTCTTC. Amino acid sequence: CASSPGLANNEQFF.